Given below is one T cell receptor beta chain in context. What it binds is unknown. Here immunoSEQ multiplex PCR was the method, and the copy in TCRdb shows in-frame clones only, minus some. This sample has 60,000 to 70,000 clones, with roughly 70% found just once. This sample was taken from a study of T cells in tumors after PD-1 blockade. About the research overall: No patient had prior checkpoint blockade, systemic immunosuppression, or radiotherapy within 4 weeks. Study findings and constraints: About 41% of tumor TCR clonotypes were also found in blood.

The material was PBMCs, obtained after anti-PD-1 treatment. This clonotype was obtained from a human donor with basal cell carcinoma.

CDR3 DNA: TGTGCCAGCAGCCCAGGACAGACCAATGAGCAGTTCTTC. The encoded protein is CASSPGQTNEQFF. The chain couples TRBV11-3 to TRBJ2-1; tentative D call: TRBD1 (6 bases). Trimming left V 5 bases short and J 6 bases short, with 11 bases between. The CDR3 has 13 amino acids. Germline CDR1 is SGHNT and CDR2 is YENEEA.